This T cell receptor beta chain was sequenced during a study of Ad26.COV2.S vaccination and SARS-CoV-2 variants. The treatment: approximately 18 received Ad26.COV2.S at low or high dose, single or two shots; a few received placebo; per-sample allocation not given. Sample collection was performed on day 63 after the first vaccine or placebo injection. Profiling relied on immunoSEQ multiplex PCR, and the TCRdb table lists in-frame clones only, not all of them. This sample has under 400,000 clones, with 87% found just once. Germline V gene lookup returns CDR1 LGHDT and CDR2 YNNKEL (reference sequence). CDR3 length equals 13 residues. Trimming shortened V by 0 bases and J by 5 bases, and 8 bases separated the two germline ends.

The sample consisted of peripheral blood, taken in a trial of Ad26.COV2.S vaccine versus placebo. The chain is built from TRBV3-1 (or the pseudogene TRBV3-2) and TRBJ2-7, with no clear D. This sequence was found in a person aged 18-65 years who received the Ad26.COV2.S COVID-19 vaccine or a placebo. The CDR3 is CASSQDLVDEQYF. In DNA form, the CDR3 reads TGTGCCAGCAGCCAAGATCTCGTGGACGAGCAGTACTTC.